This T cell receptor (beta chain) was retrieved from a study of T cell responses to AZD1222 COVID-19 vaccine. Study-wide results and limits: Seropositivity was recorded at baseline in only 6 or 7 AZD1222 recipients. It was only after the peak T cell response that any repertoires were sampled. Donors skewed white British and female; clonal diversity was possibly underestimated.

This clone was counted once. Its antigen is still unknown. Assay used: immunoSEQ multiplex PCR; TCRdb lists only in-frame clones, some missing. This sample carries 140,000 or so clones, around nine tenths of them seen once, and the ten largest clones take approximately 1.8%. Losses at the gene ends were 4 bases for V and 7 bases for J; bases not matched to a gene: 7. The CDR3 is 14 amino acids. CDR1 is SGDLS and CDR2 is YYNGEE in the germline V gene. V is TRBV9 and J is TRBJ2-1, with TRBD2 matching 8 bases. This clonotype originated in an adult who received the AZD1222 COVID-19 vaccine. This specimen was peripheral blood, taken 28 days after the second AZD1222 dose. The CDR3: CASSISGMGNEQFF. The CDR3 nucleotides read TGTGCCAGCAGCATTAGCGGGATGGGGAATGAGCAGTTCTTC.